These 24 T cell receptor beta chains were sequenced from one sample in a study of spatial heterogeneity in lung cancer. Each CDR3 protein gets one entry after TCRdb re-called the 5' RACE reads with MiXCR. Of tens of thousands of distinct CDR3 sequences in the sample, 13% are singletons; the top ten hold under 7.5%. Sample time point: sample taken at primary tumor resection. The input material, whole RNA from tumor, nontumor lung or frozen PBMC, was sequenced unsorted. Specimen: PBMCs, collected at surgery. Source of these receptors: a male donor with early-stage non-small cell lung cancer.

In this sample, this clonotype turned up many times. J is TRBJ2-5 and V is TRBV6-5; 7 bases match TRBD2. Trimming took 2 bases from V and 9 from J; bases not matched to a gene: 12. The germline gives CDR1 MNHEY, CDR2 SVGAGI. The CDR3 length is 15 residues. In DNA, the CDR3 is TGTGCCAGCAGTTACGGGAGGGCCGGCCTTGGGGCCCAGTACTTC. As protein: CASSYGRAGLGAQYF.

CDR3 DNA sequence: TGTGCCAGCAGTGAAGTGGGCGAGCAGTTCTTC. This codes for CASSEVGEQFF. The V gene is TRBV25-1, the J gene TRBJ2-1; the D is unclear. Between the trimmed V and J ends, which lost 2 bases and 10 bases, there was a span of 6 bases. Germline V lookup: CDR1 MGHDK, CDR2 SYGVNS. This CDR3 is built from 11 residues.

In this sample, this clonotype turned up a few times. This sequence joins TRBV9 and TRBJ2-7; D is undetermined. The ends were cut back, 0 bases at V and 6 bases at J, with 13 bases in the middle. The CDR3 is made up of 14 amino acids. In germline, CDR1 is SGDLS, CDR2 YYNGEE. This CDR3 reads CASSVEVEGSEQYF. The CDR3 DNA reads TGTGCCAGCAGCGTAGAAGTAGAAGGAAGCGAGCAGTACTTC.

This clonotype was observed at least ten times. This chain joins TRBV18 and TRBJ2-7, with D uncertain. Deletions cut 3 bases from V and 3 bases from J, with 9 bases between. The CDR3 has 13 residues. Germline assignment: CDR1 KGHSH and CDR2 LQKENI. DNA of the CDR3: TGTGCCAGCTCACCTGCGAAGGACTACGAGCAGTACTTC. Amino acid sequence: CASSPAKDYEQYF. The complete variable domain, with remaining parts taken from reference TRBV18 and TRBJ2-7, reads NAGVMQNPRHLVRRRGQEARLRCSPMKGHSHVYWYRQLPEEGLKFMVYLQKENIIDESGMPKERFSAEFPKEGPSILRIQQVVRGDSAAYFCASSPAKDYEQYFGPGTRLTVT.

This clonotype was observed at least ten times. This sequence joins TRBV11-2 and TRBJ2-3; 11 bases agree with TRBD2. The V gene's germline CDR1 is SGHAT and CDR2 FQNNGV. This CDR3 comprises 15 residues. V shed 3 bases and J 4 bases; nucleotides not matched to a gene: 3. CDR3 amino acids: CASSFSGRAADTQYF. In DNA form, the CDR3 reads TGTGCCAGCAGCTTTAGCGGGAGGGCCGCAGATACGCAGTATTTT.

The chain combines TRBV7-9 with TRBJ2-7; maybe TRBD2 (5 bases). Germline CDR1 reads SEHNR; CDR2 reads FQNEAQ (reference sequence). Trimming shortened V by 5 bases and J by 5 bases, and 19 bases separated the two germline ends. There are 15 residues in the CDR3. The CDR3 sequence is CASSPAGSSGNEQYF. CDR3 coding DNA: TGTGCCAGCAGCCCCGCGGGCAGCAGTGGTAACGAGCAGTACTTC.

The chain employs TRBV24-1 and TRBJ2-3; weak D call: TRBD1 (6 bases). Germline assignment: CDR1 KGHDR and CDR2 SFDVKD. The CDR3 extends over 19 amino acids. Trimming left V 7 bases short and J 2 bases short, with 27 bases between. Written as DNA, the CDR3 is TGTGCCACCAGCCCCCTTAGTGGGGGCCTAAAGGTCTCCACAGATACGCAGTATTTT. It codes for CATSPLSGGLKVSTDTQYF.

The table lists this clonotype with many counts. The chain couples TRBV18 to TRBJ2-1, with TRBD2 matching over 10 bases. The CDR3 has 17 amino acids. CDR1 is KGHSH and CDR2 is LQKENI in the germline V gene. V was pared by 2 bases and J by 9 bases, with 13 bases of the junction left unmatched. In DNA, the CDR3 is TGTGCCAGCTCACCAAGCAAAGCGGGAGGGCCGGGGAGTGAGCAGTTCTTC. This gives the protein CASSPSKAGGPGSEQFF.

This clonotype was counted a few times. The chain couples TRBV27 to TRBJ2-7, with TRBD2 identical over 8 bases. CDR3 length: 14 residues. Germline CDR1 MNHEY, CDR2 SMNVEV (reference sequence). V shed 6 bases and J 0 bases; nucleotides not matched to a gene: 4. CDR3 sequence: CASRVAGYSYEQYF. CDR3 in DNA: TGTGCCAGCAGAGTAGCGGGGTACTCCTACGAGCAGTACTTC.

The chain combines TRBV6-5 with TRBJ2-7, with TRBD1 matching over 8 bases. This CDR3 is 13 amino acids long. The germline V gene encodes CDR1 MNHEY and CDR2 SVGAGI. J gave up 3 bases and V 6 bases, and 4 bases lay outside the gene matches. The CDR3 region has the DNA TGTGCCAGCAGCAGGGGGCGGTTCTACGAGCAGTACTTC. Translating gives CASSRGRFYEQYF.

V gene TRBV10-3 combines with J gene TRBJ2-7; possibly TRBD1 for D (6 bases). Germline assignment: CDR1 ENHRY and CDR2 SYGVKD. The CDR3 length is 12 residues. CDR3 sequence: CAIGQTSYEQYF. CDR3 DNA: TGTGCTATCGGACAGACCTCCTACGAGCAGTACTTC.

A few counts support this clonotype. The chain couples TRBV7-6 to TRBJ1-5, with a possible D match to TRBD1 (6 bases). The CDR3 covers 18 residues. Trimming removed 5 bases from V and 4 bases from J, with 24 bases in between. CDR1 and CDR2 (germline): SGHVS, FNYEAQ. The CDR3 coding sequence is TGTGCCAGCAGCCCGACCCCTCTAGGGGGGGCTGGAAATCAGCCCCAGCATTTT. Translation: CASSPTPLGGAGNQPQHF. Looking up the rest from reference TRBV7-6 and TRBJ1-5 gives the full variable domain: GAGVSQSPRYKVTKRGQDVALRCDPISGHVSLYWYRQALGQGPEFLTYFNYEAQQDKSGLPNDRFSAERPEGSISTLTIQRTEQRDSAMYRCASSPTPLGGAGNQPQHFGDGTRLSIL.

This clonotype was observed a handful of times. This chain uses TRBV12-3 or TRBV12-4 with TRBJ1-1; 9 bases match TRBD1. V trimming: 1 base; J trimming: 3 bases; junction bases outside the gene matches: 12. The CDR3 runs 18 residues. This CDR3 is CASSLGTGVAFGDTEAFF. The CDR3 nucleotides are TGTGCCAGCAGTTTAGGGACAGGGGTAGCCTTCGGGGACACTGAAGCTTTCTTT.

This clonotype was found many times. V and J are TRBV12-3 or TRBV12-4 and TRBJ1-1, with D tentatively TRBD1 (5 bases). The CDR3 has 12 amino acids. V lost 6 bases and J 7 bases, leaving 12 bases between the germline ends. The chain's CDR3 is CASSLGPYEAFF. The CDR3 DNA sequence: TGTGCCAGCAGCCTGGGACCTTATGAAGCTTTCTTT.

This clonotype was seen repeatedly, ten times or more. A read error may account for a junction end that differs from germline. The chain combines TRBV20-1 with TRBJ2-7; TRBD2 might be the D (5 bases). This CDR3 spans 14 amino acids. Germline lookup yields CDR1 DFQATT and CDR2 SNEGSKA (reference sequence). Here the CDR3 reads CSASALASSNEQYF. DNA for the CDR3: TGCAGTGCTAGTGCCTTAGCTAGCTCCAACGAGCAGTACTTC.

This clonotype has more than one count but fewer than ten. V usage is TRBV6-6 and J usage is TRBJ1-2; 9 nucleotides line up with TRBD1. Germline lookup yields CDR1 MNHNY and CDR2 SVGAGI (reference sequence). J gave up 4 bases and V 1 base, and 7 bases lay outside the gene matches. The CDR3 is 16 residues long. CDR3 in amino acids: CASSYYRDRASYGYTF. Here the CDR3 DNA reads TGTGCCAGCAGTTACTACCGGGACAGGGCCTCCTATGGCTACACCTTC.

The table lists this clonotype with many counts. The chain uses TRBV4-1 and TRBJ2-5, with 11 bases identical to TRBD2. V shed 4 bases, J shed 4 bases, and the junction held 8 bases outside the gene matches. Germline V gene lookup returns CDR1 MGHRA and CDR2 YSYEKL. This CDR3 comprises 16 residues. The chain's CDR3 is CASSPIAGGPGETQYF. The DNA of the CDR3 is TGCGCCAGCAGCCCCATAGCGGGAGGGCCGGGAGAGACCCAGTACTTC.

This clonotype was seen a handful of times. The gene calls are TRBV2 and TRBJ1-2; D gene unclear. CDR3 size: 13 residues. Germline assignment: CDR1 SNHLY and CDR2 FYNNEI. V was trimmed by 2 bases and J by 8 bases, leaving 12 bases between them. This CDR3 reads CASSEIVSTGYTF. The CDR3 region has the DNA TGTGCCAGCAGTGAAATCGTATCGACCGGCTACACCTTC.

Comment on this clonotype: The junction does not match germline at one end; this may be a read error. This rearrangement joins TRBV6-6 to TRBJ1-6; D uncertain. This CDR3 spans 13 amino acids. Germline CDR1 reads MNHNY; CDR2 reads SVGAGI (reference sequence). The CDR3 protein is CASSYSSYSHLHF. CDR3 sequence (DNA): TGTGCCAGCAGTTACTCGTCATATTCACACCTCCACTTT.

The J gene is TRBJ2-3, the V gene TRBV12-3 or TRBV12-4; tentative D call: TRBD2 (6 bases). V lost 4 bases and J 4 bases, leaving 9 bases between the germline ends. The CDR3 contains 13 residues. The CDR3 loop is CASSWGEADTQYF. In DNA, the CDR3 is TGTGCCAGCAGTTGGGGGGAGGCAGATACGCAGTATTTT.

The rearrangement links TRBV5-1 to TRBJ1-1; no firm D call. This CDR3 is built from 14 residues. Per germline, CDR1 SGHRS and CDR2 YFSETQ. Trimming took off 0 bases at V and 3 bases at J, with 9 bases between the two ends. The CDR3 loop is CASSLGDGYTEAFF. CDR3 in DNA: TGCGCCAGCAGCTTGGGCGACGGATACACTGAAGCTTTCTTT.

The chain employs TRBV20-1 and TRBJ1-5; a weak D match, TRBD1 (6 bases). The CDR3 sequence is 12 residues long. Germline CDR1 and CDR2: DFQATT and SNEGSKA (reference sequence). Trimming took 3 bases from V and 4 from J, leaving 7 bases between them. The CDR3 region is CSASQGNQPQHF. The CDR3 DNA reads as TGCAGTGCTAGCCAGGGGAATCAGCCCCAGCATTTT.

CDR3: CASSLYSAPTDTQYF. DNA for the CDR3: TGTGCCAGCAGCTTATACTCGGCACCCACAGATACGCAGTATTTT. The chain combines TRBV7-3 with TRBJ2-3; D gene unclear. The ends were cut back, 2 bases at V and 2 bases at J, with 11 bases in the middle. Germline CDR1 is SGHTA and CDR2 is FQGTGA. This CDR3 spans 15 amino acids.

This clonotype was seen a single time. The chain is built from TRBV6-1 and TRBJ1-3; D not resolved. Germline CDR1 is MNHNS and CDR2 is SASEGT. V was clipped by 7 bases and J by 2 bases, with 9 bases between them. CDR3 size: 13 residues. The CDR3 nucleotides are TGTGCCAGCACGGCGACAACTGGAAACACCATATATTTT. It specifies CASTATTGNTIYF.